This entry lists 18 T cell receptor beta chains sequenced from one sample in a study of early T cells in non-severe SARS-CoV-2 infection. TCRdb re-called the 5' RACE reads with MiXCR, one entry per CDR3 protein. In the table there are fewer than 30,000 distinct CDR3 sequences, roughly 4.2% of which are singletons. Material for sequencing was whole blood. Source of these receptors: an adult who was a healthcare worker with PCR-confirmed SARS-CoV-2 infection or an uninfected control (not recorded which).

This clonotype was counted between two and nine times. The chain is built from TRBV30 and TRBJ1-5; 7 bases line up with TRBD1. The junction had 3 bases not matched to a gene; V was cut back by 3 bases and J by 4 bases. The CDR3 has 13 amino acids. CDR1 and CDR2 from the germline V gene are GTSNPN and SVGIG (reference sequence). In DNA form, the CDR3 reads TGTGCCTGGAGCCGGGACAGAAATCAGCCCCAGCATTTT. Its protein is CAWSRDRNQPQHF.

At least ten counts were recorded for this clonotype. The chain employs TRBV6-1 and TRBJ2-2, with D possibly being TRBD1 (6 bases). Germline V gene lookup returns CDR1 MNHNS and CDR2 SASEGT. V lost 6 bases, J lost 4 bases, and 21 bases lay in between. This CDR3 has 17 residues. The CDR3 DNA follows: TGTGCCAGCAGCTCTGGCACATTCAGGGGTCTCACCGGGGAGCTGTTTTTT. This encodes CASSSGTFRGLTGELFF.

This clonotype occurred many times. The chain carries TRBV4-1 and TRBJ2-7; a weak D match, TRBD2 (6 bases). The CDR3 contains 15 residues. Germline loops: CDR1 MGHRA, CDR2 YSYEKL. Trimming removed 1 base at V and 5 bases at J, with 15 bases between. In nucleotides, the CDR3 is TGCGCCAGCAGCCAAGTTGAGACTAGTCCCGACGAGCAGTACTTC. Amino acid sequence: CASSQVETSPDEQYF.

This clonotype was counted ten times or more. The rearrangement links TRBV10-2 to TRBJ1-5; maybe TRBD1 (5 bases). V was clipped by 4 bases and J by 2 bases, with 18 bases between them. Germline V gene lookup returns CDR1 WSHSY and CDR2 SAAADI. The CDR3 is 17 residues long. The CDR3 nucleotides are TGCGCCAGCAGTGCGGGGCCGGGAGGGAAGCGCAATCAGCCCCAGCATTTT. This gives the protein CASSAGPGGKRNQPQHF.

This clonotype was observed many times. The rearrangement uses TRBV27 and TRBJ1-3; D unresolved. The CDR3 runs to 13 residues. Trimming left V 1 base short and J 3 bases short, with 4 bases between. Germline-derived CDR1 and CDR2 are MNHEY and SMNVEV (reference sequence). The CDR3 is CASSLYSGNTIYF. The DNA of the CDR3 is TGTGCCAGCAGTTTATACAGTGGAAACACCATATATTTT.

This clonotype counts as medium-sized. V is TRBV28 and J is TRBJ2-2; 8 nucleotides align to TRBD2. V trimming: 5 bases; J trimming: 0 bases; junction bases outside the gene matches: 8. From germline, CDR1 is MDHEN and CDR2 SYDVKM. The CDR3 is 17 amino acids. CDR3 region: CASSTLAEYANTGELFF. Here the CDR3 DNA reads TGTGCCAGCAGTACACTAGCGGAGTACGCGAACACCGGGGAGCTGTTTTTT.

This clonotype was detected only a few times. The chain has TRBV4-1 and TRBJ2-3; D gene unclear. The length of the CDR3 is 14 residues. Germline CDR1 and CDR2: MGHRA and YSYEKL. Trimming left V 0 bases short and J 2 bases short, with 6 bases between. In DNA, the CDR3 is TGCGCCAGCAGCCAAGACCAGCTCACAGATACGCAGTATTTT. This gives the protein CASSQDQLTDTQYF.

This clonotype has ten or more counts. The CDR3 coding sequence is TGTGCCAGACCGCTAAGAAAGCGCGTCATCCCCTACGAGCAGTACTTC. It codes for CARPLRKRVIPYEQYF. V gene TRBV28 combines with J gene TRBJ2-7, with D uncertain. Trimming cost V 9 bases and J 2 bases, with 23 bases left between them. The CDR3 contains 16 residues. Germline CDR1 and CDR2: MDHEN and SYDVKM. Supplemented by reference TRBV28 and TRBJ2-7, the full variable domain reads DVKVTQSSRYLVKRTGEKVFLECVQDMDHENMFWYRQDPGLGLRLIYFSYDVKMKEKGDIPEGYSVSREKKERFSLILESASTNQTSMYLCARPLRKRVIPYEQYFGPGTRLTVT.

This clonotype was seen repeatedly, ten times or more. The chain combines TRBV29-1 with TRBJ2-1; 10 positions match TRBD2. The CDR3 spans 14 residues. Trimming removed 6 bases from V and 4 bases from J; junction bases left unmatched: 6. The V gene's germline CDR1 is SQVTM and CDR2 ANQGSEA. This CDR3 reads CSVAGTSVYNEQFF. The CDR3 nucleotides read TGCAGCGTAGCCGGGACTAGCGTATACAATGAGCAGTTCTTC.

This clonotype has ten or more counts. The chain links TRBV7-2 to TRBJ2-3; 9 bases agree with TRBD1. CDR1 is SGHTA, CDR2 FQGNSA, per germline. V shed 5 bases and J 6 bases; nucleotides not matched to a gene: 12. CDR3 length: 16 residues. CDR3 sequence: CASSLQTGQGSDTQYF. The CDR3 bases are TGTGCCAGCAGCCTACAGACGGGACAGGGTTCCGATACGCAGTATTTT. The entire variable domain, with the rest obtained from reference TRBV7-2 and TRBJ2-3, is as follows: GAGVSQSPSNKVTEKGKDVELRCDPISGHTALYWYRQSLGQGLEFLIYFQGNSAPDKSGLPSDRFSAERTGGSVSTLTIQRTQQEDSAVYLCASSLQTGQGSDTQYFGPGTRLTVL.

This clonotype has a count of ten or more. The chain has TRBV27 and TRBJ2-3; TRBD2 matches 15 bases. The CDR3 consists of 18 residues. Germline CDR1 MNHEY, CDR2 SMNVEV (reference sequence). The trim removed 4 bases at V and 5 bases at J, leaving 10 bases unmatched. The CDR3 here is CASSSGLAGGPYGDTQYF. CDR3 coding DNA: TGTGCCAGCAGTTCCGGACTAGCGGGAGGGCCTTATGGAGATACGCAGTATTTT.

This clonotype showed up just a few times. The V and J genes are TRBV29-1 and TRBJ2-2, with 12 bases aligning to TRBD1. V lost 7 bases and J lost 7; bases outside the gene matches: 10. The CDR3 is 15 residues long. CDR1 is SQVTM and CDR2 is ANQGSEA in the germline V gene. CDR3 region: CSGSRDRGRHGELFF. The DNA for the CDR3 is TGCAGCGGATCCCGGGACAGGGGGCGTCACGGGGAGCTGTTTTTT.

This clonotype was recorded many times. The chain employs TRBV11-2 and TRBJ1-6; perhaps TRBD1 as D (5 bases). Trimming took 3 bases from V and 0 from J, leaving 21 bases between them. The CDR3 sequence is 20 residues long. Germline-derived CDR1 and CDR2 are SGHAT and FQNNGV. CDR3: CASSFEGDGLQGSYNSPLHF. The CDR3 coding sequence is TGTGCCAGCAGCTTTGAAGGAGACGGTCTTCAGGGCTCCTATAATTCACCCCTCCACTTT.

This clonotype was recorded many times. V gene TRBV12-3 or TRBV12-4 combines with J gene TRBJ2-7; D may correspond to TRBD1 or TRBD2 (5 bases each). V lost 8 bases and J lost 1, with 30 bases in between. This CDR3 is 19 amino acids long. The CDR3 loop is CASGGRTRLWARKSYEQYF. The CDR3 region has the DNA TGTGCCAGCGGGGGAAGGACACGGTTATGGGCGCGAAAATCCTACGAGCAGTACTTC.

This clonotype was counted many times. This chain uses TRBV7-8 with TRBJ2-3; D remains ambiguous. The germline V and J ends were trimmed by 4 bases and 1 base, with 15 bases remaining between them. Germline CDR1 is SGHVS and CDR2 is FQNEAQ. The CDR3 has 16 amino acids. The CDR3 region is CASSSVVWAGTDTQYF. DNA of the CDR3: TGTGCCAGCAGCTCAGTAGTGTGGGCCGGCACAGATACGCAGTATTTT.

The table lists this clonotype with many counts. The genes are TRBV4-1 and TRBJ2-7; 9 bases align to TRBD1. V shed 2 bases, J shed 4 bases, and the junction held 6 bases outside the gene matches. There are 15 residues in the CDR3. In germline, CDR1 is MGHRA, CDR2 YSYEKL. CDR3 residues: CASSQFPGQGYEQYF. The CDR3, as DNA: TGCGCCAGCAGCCAATTCCCGGGACAGGGTTACGAGCAGTACTTC.

This clonotype was detected ten times or more. The chain joins TRBV6-1 to TRBJ2-1; D ambiguous. Germline assignment: CDR1 MNHNS and CDR2 SASEGT. The CDR3 loop spans 12 amino acids. The V gene lost 6 bases and the J gene lost 5 bases, with 8 bases spanning the gap. The CDR3 nucleotides are TGTGCCAGCAGGAGGCAGAACAATGAGCAGTTCTTC. Translated: CASRRQNNEQFF.

This rearrangement joins TRBV5-1 to TRBJ1-3; 7 bases are shared with TRBD1. In germline, CDR1 is SGHRS, CDR2 YFSETQ. The junction had 10 bases not matched to a gene; V was cut back by 0 bases and J by 7 bases. The CDR3 is made up of 16 amino acids. Here the CDR3 DNA reads TGCGCCAGCAGCTTGGGCCCGACAGGGCCAGGGAACACCATATATTTT. Its translation is CASSLGPTGPGNTIYF.